This is a list of T cell receptor beta chains from one sample in a study of cytomegalovirus exposure and HLA in healthy donors. TCRdb's copy holds only in-frame clones and misses some; the assay was immunoSEQ multiplex PCR. The profile shows roughly 190,000 clones, 9.5% of them singletons. The sample consisted of PBMCs. The receptors derive from a woman aged 25 to 39 in good health and CMV-seropositive. Both conserved end residues are part of each CDR3. The order of the fields is J gene, V gene, clone size, CDR3 protein. Rows give clone size only sometimes, using once, few, many, or a class for an expanded clone.

>TRBJ2-7|TRBV9|.
CASSVAERARGRDEQYF
>TRBJ2-1|TRBV7-2|few
CASTFTGEPYNEQFF
>TRBJ2-6|TRBV5-1|.
CASSLSRGQAGANVLTF
>TRBJ2-5|TRBV30|few
CAWSARRGETQYF
>TRBJ1-1|TRBV30|.
CAWSVRRGTEAFF
>TRBJ2-3|TRBV2|.
CASTGQGIDTQYF
>TRBJ2-1|TRBV5-1|.
CASSPGTSGISYNEQFF
>TRBJ1-2|TRBV19|.
CASRLDSSISGYTF
>TRBJ1-2|TRBV27|few
CASSPPGGLYGYTF
>TRBJ2-7|TRBV5-1|few
CASSLAGTGNYEQYF
>TRBJ2-5|TRBV19|many
CASSRGLAGGVPRGTQYF
>TRBJ2-7|TRBV27|few
CASSRTGGSYEQYF
>TRBJ2-5|TRBV18|.
CASSPGQGVETQYF
>TRBJ2-2|TRBV13|.
CASSFGRASHGELFF
>TRBJ1-2|TRBV29-1|.
CSGGGQGVYGYTF
>TRBJ1-4|TRBV5-1|.
CASSTGGGEKLFF